Presented here are 5 T cell receptor beta chains from one specimen sequenced in a study of OX40 agonist ivuxolimab in advanced cancers. Measured with immunoSEQ multiplex PCR; TCRdb has only the in-frame clones, and not every one. The table records 20,000 or so clones, about 83% of them present only once. This specimen was CD4+ or CD8+ T cells sorted from blood, taken in a trial of the OX40 agonist ivuxolimab. The receptors originated from an adult with an advanced solid tumor such as melanoma, head and neck, liver or kidney cancer.

The chain combines TRBV6-5 with TRBJ2-2, with D perhaps matching TRBD1 (6 bases). The germline V gene encodes CDR1 MNHEY and CDR2 SVGAGI. The CDR3 loop spans 15 amino acids. V lost 2 bases and J 2 bases, leaving 9 bases between the germline ends. The CDR3 nucleotides are TGTGCCAGCAGTTACGTGACAGGAAACACCGGGGAGCTGTTTTTT. Translating gives CASSYVTGNTGELFF.

This clone has only a few counts. This chain links TRBV27 with TRBJ2-7; TRBD1 matches 9 bases. The CDR3 extends over 15 amino acids. With 4 bases clipped from V and 3 bases from J, the junction kept 7 bases outside the gene matches. Germline CDR1 and CDR2: MNHEY and SMNVEV (reference sequence). The CDR3 spells CASSWFGTGNYEQYF. In nucleotides, the CDR3 is TGTGCCAGCAGTTGGTTCGGGACAGGGAACTACGAGCAGTACTTC.

The chain is built from TRBV5-1 and TRBJ2-7; 11 bases fit TRBD2. J was trimmed by 3 bases and V by 4 bases; bases with no gene match: 12. This CDR3 has 17 residues. Per germline, CDR1 SGHRS and CDR2 YFSETQ. Here the CDR3 reads CASSPVLAGGSNYEQYF. In DNA, the CDR3 is TGCGCCAGCAGCCCTGTTTTAGCGGGAGGGTCGAACTACGAGCAGTACTTC.

This rearrangement joins TRBV27 to TRBJ1-1; D remains ambiguous. V lost 1 base, J lost 1 base, and 4 bases lay in between. In germline, CDR1 is MNHEY, CDR2 SMNVEV (reference sequence). The CDR3 is 13 amino acids. The DNA of the CDR3 is TGTGCCAGCAGTTTATTTACGAACACTGAAGCTTTCTTT. Residues: CASSLFTNTEAFF.

This clone was observed a few times. This sequence joins TRBV5-8 and TRBJ1-1; no clear D gene. The germline V and J ends were trimmed by 5 bases and 5 bases, with 7 bases remaining between them. This CDR3 contains 11 residues. Per the germline V gene, CDR1 is SGHTS and CDR2 is YDEGEE. CDR3 in DNA: TGTGCCAGCAGTTACGTAACTGAAGCTTTCTTT. As protein: CASSYVTEAFF.